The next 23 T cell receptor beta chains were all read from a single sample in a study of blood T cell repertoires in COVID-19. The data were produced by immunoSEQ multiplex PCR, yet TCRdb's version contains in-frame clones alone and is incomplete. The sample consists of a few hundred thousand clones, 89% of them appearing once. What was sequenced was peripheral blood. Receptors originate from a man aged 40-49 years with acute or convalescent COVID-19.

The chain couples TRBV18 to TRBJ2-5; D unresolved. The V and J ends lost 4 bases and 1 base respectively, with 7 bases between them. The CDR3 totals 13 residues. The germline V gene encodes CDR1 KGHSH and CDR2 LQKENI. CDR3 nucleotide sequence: TGTGCCAGCTCACAACAGACCCAAGAGACCCAGTACTTC. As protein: CASSQQTQETQYF.

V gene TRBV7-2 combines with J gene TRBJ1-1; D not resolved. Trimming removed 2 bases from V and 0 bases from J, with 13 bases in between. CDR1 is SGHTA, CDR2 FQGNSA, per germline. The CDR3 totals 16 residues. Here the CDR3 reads CASSLNIGRLNTEAFF. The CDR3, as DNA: TGTGCCAGCAGCTTAAATATCGGCAGGCTGAACACTGAAGCTTTCTTT.

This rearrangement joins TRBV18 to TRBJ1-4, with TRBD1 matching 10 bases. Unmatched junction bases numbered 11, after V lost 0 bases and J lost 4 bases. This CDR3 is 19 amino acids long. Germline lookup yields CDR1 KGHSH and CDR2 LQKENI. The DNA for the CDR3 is TGTGCCAGCTCACCACCTGGGACAGGGGCCCAACCATTTAATGAAAAACTGTTTTTT. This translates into CASSPPGTGAQPFNEKLFF.

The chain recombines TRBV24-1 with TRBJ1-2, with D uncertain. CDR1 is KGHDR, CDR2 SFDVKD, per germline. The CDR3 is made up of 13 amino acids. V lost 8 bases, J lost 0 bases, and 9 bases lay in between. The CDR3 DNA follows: TGTGCCACCAATCCAGGATCTAACTATGGCTACACCTTC. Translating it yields CATNPGSNYGYTF.

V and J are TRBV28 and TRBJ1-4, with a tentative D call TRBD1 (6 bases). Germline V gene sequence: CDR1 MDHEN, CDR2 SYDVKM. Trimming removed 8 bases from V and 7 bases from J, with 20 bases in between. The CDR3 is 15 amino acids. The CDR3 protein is CASPKEQGEGEKLFF. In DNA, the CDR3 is TGTGCCAGCCCCAAAGAACAGGGCGAGGGTGAAAAACTGTTTTTT.

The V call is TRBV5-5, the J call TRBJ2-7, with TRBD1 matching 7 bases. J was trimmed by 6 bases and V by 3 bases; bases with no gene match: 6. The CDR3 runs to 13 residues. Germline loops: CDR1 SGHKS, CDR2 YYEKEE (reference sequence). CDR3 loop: CASSWTGGLEQYF. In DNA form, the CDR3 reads TGTGCCAGCAGCTGGACAGGCGGGCTCGAGCAGTACTTC. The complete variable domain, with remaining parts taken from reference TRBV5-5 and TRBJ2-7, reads DAGVTQSPTHLIKTRGQQVTLRCSPISGHKSVSWYQQVLGQGPQFIFQYYEKEERGRGNFPDRFSARQFPNYSSELNVNALLLGDSALYLCASSWTGGLEQYFGPGTRLTVT.

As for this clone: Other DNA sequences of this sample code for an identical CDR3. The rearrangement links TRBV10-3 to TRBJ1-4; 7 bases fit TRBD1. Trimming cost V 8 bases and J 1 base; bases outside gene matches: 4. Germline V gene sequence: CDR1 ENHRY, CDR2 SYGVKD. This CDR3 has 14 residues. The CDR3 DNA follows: TGTGCCATCTCACGACAGGGAACTAATGAAAAACTGTTTTTT. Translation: CAISRQGTNEKLFF.

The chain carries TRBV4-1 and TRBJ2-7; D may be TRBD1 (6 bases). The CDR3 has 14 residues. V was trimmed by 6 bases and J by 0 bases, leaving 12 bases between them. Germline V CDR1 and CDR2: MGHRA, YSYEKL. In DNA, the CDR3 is TGCGCCAGCAGTCGGACAGACGGCTCCTACGAGCAGTACTTC. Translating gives CASSRTDGSYEQYF.

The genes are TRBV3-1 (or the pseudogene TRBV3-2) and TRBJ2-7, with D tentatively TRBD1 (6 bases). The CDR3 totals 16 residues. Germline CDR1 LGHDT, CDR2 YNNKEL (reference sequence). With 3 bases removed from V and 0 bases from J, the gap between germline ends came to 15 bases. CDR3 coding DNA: TGTGCCAGCAGCCAGGGAGACAGGTTATTCTCCTACGAGCAGTACTTC. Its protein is CASSQGDRLFSYEQYF.

The CDR3 DNA follows: TGTGCCAGTAGTATCTCGGGACAGGGCCCCTACGAGCAGTACTTC. Amino acid sequence: CASSISGQGPYEQYF. The chain joins TRBV19 to TRBJ2-7, with TRBD1 matching over 9 bases. Trimming took 3 bases from V and 2 from J; bases not matched to a gene: 5. The germline gives CDR1 LNHDA, CDR2 SQIVND (reference sequence). This CDR3 region has 15 residues. Supplemented by reference TRBV19 and TRBJ2-7, the full variable domain reads DGGITQSPKYLFRKEGQNVTLSCEQNLNHDAMYWYRQDPGQGLRLIYYSQIVNDFQKGDIAEGYSVSREKKESFPLTVTSAQKNPTAFYLCASSISGQGPYEQYFGPGTRLTVT.

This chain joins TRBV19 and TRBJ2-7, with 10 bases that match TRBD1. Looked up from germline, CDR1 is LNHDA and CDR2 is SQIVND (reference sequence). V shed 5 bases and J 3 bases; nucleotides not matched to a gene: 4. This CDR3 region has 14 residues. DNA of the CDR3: TGTGCCAGTAGTGCCGGGACAGGGGTCTACGAGCAGTACTTC. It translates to CASSAGTGVYEQYF.

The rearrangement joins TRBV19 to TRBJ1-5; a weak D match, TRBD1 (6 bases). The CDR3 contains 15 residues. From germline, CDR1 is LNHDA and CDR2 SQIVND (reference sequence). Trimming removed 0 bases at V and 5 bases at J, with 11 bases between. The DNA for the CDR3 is TGTGCCAGTAGTATAGATAGGACAGTACATCAGCCCCAGCATTTT. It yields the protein CASSIDRTVHQPQHF.

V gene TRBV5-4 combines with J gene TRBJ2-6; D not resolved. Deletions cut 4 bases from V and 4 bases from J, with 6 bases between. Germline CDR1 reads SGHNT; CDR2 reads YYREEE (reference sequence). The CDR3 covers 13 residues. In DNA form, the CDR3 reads TGTGCCAGCAGCCGAGAAGGGGCCAACGTCCTGACTTTC. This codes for CASSREGANVLTF. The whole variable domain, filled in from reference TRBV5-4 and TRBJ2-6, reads ETGVTQSPTHLIKTRGQQVTLRCSSQSGHNTVSWYQQALGQGPQFIFQYYREEENGRGNFPPRFSGLQFPNYSSELNVNALELDDSALYLCASSREGANVLTFGAGSRLTVL.

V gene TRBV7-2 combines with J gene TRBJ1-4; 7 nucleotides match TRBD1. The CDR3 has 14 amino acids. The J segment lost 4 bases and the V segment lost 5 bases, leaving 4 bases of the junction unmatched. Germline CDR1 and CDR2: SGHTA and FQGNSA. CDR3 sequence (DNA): TGTGCCAGCAGCCGGGACAGAGATAATGAAAAACTGTTTTTT. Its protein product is CASSRDRDNEKLFF.

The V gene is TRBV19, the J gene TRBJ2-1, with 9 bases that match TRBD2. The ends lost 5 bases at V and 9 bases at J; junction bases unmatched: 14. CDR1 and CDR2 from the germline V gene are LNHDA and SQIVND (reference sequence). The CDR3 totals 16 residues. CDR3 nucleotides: TGTGCCAGTAGTTATAGCGGGGGATCGGGTAGAGGTGAGCAGTTCTTC. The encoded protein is CASSYSGGSGRGEQFF. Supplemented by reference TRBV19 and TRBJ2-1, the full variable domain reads DGGITQSPKYLFRKEGQNVTLSCEQNLNHDAMYWYRQDPGQGLRLIYYSQIVNDFQKGDIAEGYSVSREKKESFPLTVTSAQKNPTAFYLCASSYSGGSGRGEQFFGPGTRLTVL.

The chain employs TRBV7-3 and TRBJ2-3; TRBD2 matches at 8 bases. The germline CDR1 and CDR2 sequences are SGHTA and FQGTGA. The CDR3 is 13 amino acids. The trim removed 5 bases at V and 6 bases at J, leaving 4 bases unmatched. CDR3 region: CASSRGGIDTQYF. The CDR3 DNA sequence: TGTGCCAGCAGCCGGGGGGGCATCGATACGCAGTATTTT.

This CDR3 is CASRGTGAGGYTF. CDR3 in DNA: TGTGCCAGCAGGGGGACAGGGGCTGGGGGCTACACCTTC. The chain couples TRBV27 to TRBJ1-2; 10 nucleotides match TRBD1. V dropped 6 bases and J dropped 8; count of bases not matched to a gene: 6. Looked up from germline, CDR1 is MNHEY and CDR2 is SMNVEV (reference sequence). The CDR3 is 13 residues long.

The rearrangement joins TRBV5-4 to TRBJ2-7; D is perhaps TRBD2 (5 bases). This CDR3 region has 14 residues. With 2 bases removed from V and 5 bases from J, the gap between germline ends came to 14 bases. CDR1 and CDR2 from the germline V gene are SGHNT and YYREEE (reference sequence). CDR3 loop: CASSFRGAGHEQYF. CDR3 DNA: TGTGCCAGCAGCTTTCGGGGAGCCGGGCACGAGCAGTACTTC.

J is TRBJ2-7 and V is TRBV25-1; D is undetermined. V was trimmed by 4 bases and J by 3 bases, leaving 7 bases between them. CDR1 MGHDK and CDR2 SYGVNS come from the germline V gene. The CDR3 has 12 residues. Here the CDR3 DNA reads TGTGCCAGCAGTGTCTCACTCTACGAGCAGTACTTC. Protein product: CASSVSLYEQYF.

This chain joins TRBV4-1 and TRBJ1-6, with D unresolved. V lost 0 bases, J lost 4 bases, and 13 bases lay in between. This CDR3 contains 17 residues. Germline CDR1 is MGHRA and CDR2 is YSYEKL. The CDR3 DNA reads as TGCGCCAGCAGCCAAGAGGTCACCTACCTTTATAATTCACCCCTCCACTTT. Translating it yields CASSQEVTYLYNSPLHF.

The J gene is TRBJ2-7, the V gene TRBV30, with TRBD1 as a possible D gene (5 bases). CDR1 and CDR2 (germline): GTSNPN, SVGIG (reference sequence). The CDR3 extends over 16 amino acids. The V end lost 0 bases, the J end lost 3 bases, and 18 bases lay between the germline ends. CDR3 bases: TGTGCCTGGAGTGTACTTCCCGACAGAGAATACTACGAGCAGTACTTC. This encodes CAWSVLPDREYYEQYF.

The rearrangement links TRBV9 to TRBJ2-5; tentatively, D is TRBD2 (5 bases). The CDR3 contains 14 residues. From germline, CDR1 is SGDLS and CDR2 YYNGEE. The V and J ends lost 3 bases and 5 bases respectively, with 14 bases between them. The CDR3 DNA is TGTGCCAGCAGCGCTACCCCCACGGGGGAGACCCAGTACTTC. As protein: CASSATPTGETQYF. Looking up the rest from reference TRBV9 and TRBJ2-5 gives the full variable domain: DSGVTQTPKHLITATGQRVTLRCSPRSGDLSVYWYQQSLDQGLQFLIQYYNGEERAKGNILERFSAQQFPDLHSELNLSSLELGDSALYFCASSATPTGETQYFGPGTRLLVL.

CDR3 sequence reads: CASSIGSTNQPQHF. The DNA of the CDR3 is TGTGCCAGTAGTATTGGCTCCACCAATCAGCCCCAGCATTTT. The gene calls are TRBV19 and TRBJ1-5; D unclear. V gave up 3 bases and J gave up 3 bases, with 9 bases separating them. This CDR3 spans 14 amino acids. Per the germline V gene, CDR1 is LNHDA and CDR2 is SQIVND (reference sequence).